A selection of T cell receptor beta chains follows, all from one sample in a study of PD-L1 blockade in urothelial cancer. Sequenced by immunoSEQ multiplex PCR; TCRdb stores in-frame clones only, minus some. This table has tens of thousands of clones, around 85% appearing once. The sequencing here drew on PBMCs, taken around atezolizumab (anti-PD-L1) treatment. Source of these receptors: a woman aged 55-69 years with urothelial cancer. Both conserved end residues are part of each CDR3. D genes are given only for firm matches. Clone size, where shown, is once, few, many, or a class for clones that have expanded.

CDR3aa,CDR3nt,v_gene,j_gene,abundance,d_gene
CASREEQGIGELFF,TGTGCCAGCAGGGAAGAACAGGGTATCGGGGAGCTGTTTTTT,TRBV2,TRBJ2-2,.,.
CASNLDLSSTGELFF,TGTGCCAGCAATCTGGACTTAAGCAGCACCGGGGAGCTGTTTTTT,TRBV6-1,TRBJ2-2,.,.
CASSLAGGGGWEQYF,TGCGCCAGCAGCTTGGCCGGGGGAGGAGGATGGGAGCAGTACTTC,TRBV4-3,TRBJ2-7,few,.
CASSAFAGTGAGGGTDTQYF,TGTGCCAGCAGTGCCTTCGCCGGGACAGGGGCCGGTGGGGGCACAGATACGCAGTATTTT,TRBV28,TRBJ2-3,.,TRBD1
CASSPDQGPPEAFF,TGCGCCAGCAGCCCCGATCAGGGCCCCCCTGAAGCTTTCTTT,TRBV5-1,TRBJ1-1,.,.
CASSHRDKEETQYF,TGTGCCAGCAGCCACCGGGACAAAGAAGAGACCCAGTACTTC,TRBV13,TRBJ2-5,.,.
CASSPGLLRSYEQYF,TGTGCCAGTAGCCCGGGACTACTACGCTCCTACGAGCAGTACTTC,TRBV19,TRBJ2-7,.,TRBD2
CASSLPPGEYNEQFF,TGCGCCAGCAGCTTGCCTCCAGGGGAATACAATGAGCAGTTCTTC,TRBV5-1,TRBJ2-1,.,.
CASSVRQGGYYGYTF,TGTGCCAGCAGTGTAAGGCAGGGCGGCTACTATGGCTACACCTTC,TRBV6-1,TRBJ1-2,.,.
CASSPGQGGYNEQFF,TGCGCCAGCAGCCCCGGACAGGGTGGCTACAATGAGCAGTTCTTC,TRBV23-1,TRBJ2-1,.,TRBD1
CASSSQGGNSPLHF,TGTGCCAGCAGCTCCCAGGGCGGTAATTCACCCCTCCACTTT,TRBV7-2,TRBJ1-6,.,.
CASSPPAWSVRGYGANVLTF,TGTGCCAGCAGTCCCCCCGCCTGGTCCGTCAGGGGATATGGGGCCAACGTCCTGACTTTC,TRBV9,TRBJ2-6,.,.
CASSFHGVYNEQFF,TGTGCCAGCAGCTTTCACGGGGTCTACAATGAGCAGTTCTTC,TRBV7-2,TRBJ2-1,.,.
CASSPGGEFTAQHF,TGTGCCAGTAGTCCGGGGGGGGAGTTTACGGCCCAGCATTTT,TRBV19,TRBJ1-5,.,.
CASSATSGGPNEQFF,TGTGCCAGCAGTGCTACTAGCGGGGGGCCGAATGAGCAGTTCTTC,TRBV6-4,TRBJ2-1,.,TRBD2
CASRERDYNNSPLHF,TGTGCCAGCAGGGAGAGAGATTACAATAATTCACCCCTCCACTTT,TRBV7-2,TRBJ1-6,.,.
CASLGVAGEQFF,TGTGCCAGCCTCGGGGTAGCCGGTGAGCAGTTCTTC,TRBV19,TRBJ2-1,.,.
CASSLMEREQYF,TGTGCCAGCAGCCTAATGGAGCGCGAGCAGTACTTC,TRBV6-6,TRBJ2-7,.,.
CASSLFRRLNTEAFF,TGTGCCAGCAGTTTATTTAGGCGGTTGAACACTGAAGCTTTCTTT,TRBV28,TRBJ1-1,.,.
CASSATDRREYTIYF,TGTGCCAGCAGTGCTACGGACAGGAGGGAGTACACCATATATTTT,TRBV25-1,TRBJ1-3,.,TRBD1
CASSLVGGNTEAFF,TGTGCCAGCAGCTTAGTCGGTGGGAACACTGAAGCTTTCTTT,TRBV7-9,TRBJ1-1,.,.
CASSQVFTVLPRGDGYTF,TGTGCCAGCAGCCAAGTTTTTACCGTTCTACCCAGGGGGGATGGCTACACCTTC,TRBV4-2,TRBJ1-2,.,TRBD1
CASSISGNTGELFF,TGTGCCAGTAGTATCAGCGGGAACACCGGGGAGCTGTTTTTT,TRBV19,TRBJ2-2,.,.
CASSRAGTLDPYSNQPQHF,TGTGCCAGCAGCAGGGCGGGGACCTTAGACCCTTATAGCAATCAGCCCCAGCATTTT,TRBV7-8,TRBJ1-5,.,.
CASSQDTGQGPYEQYF,TGCGCCAGCAGCCAAGATACGGGACAAGGGCCCTACGAGCAGTACTTC,TRBV4-3,TRBJ2-7,.,.
CASNSGGASEQYF,TGTGCCAGTAACAGCGGGGGGGCCTCCGAGCAGTACTTC,TRBV19,TRBJ2-7,.,TRBD2
CASSPGQVTYEQYF,TGTGCCAGCTCACCGGGGCAGGTCACCTACGAGCAGTACTTC,TRBV18,TRBJ2-7,.,.
CASSSTRRGNTEAFF,TGTGCCAGCAGCTCGACACGACGGGGGAACACTGAAGCTTTCTTT,TRBV5-6,TRBJ1-1,.,.